This T cell receptor beta chain was profiled in a study of blood T cells in healthy people across ages. For this clonotype: Its antigen is undetermined.

V lost 4 bases and J lost 4; bases outside the gene matches: 10. This CDR3 has 18 residues. Looked up from germline, CDR1 is DFQATT and CDR2 is SNEGSKA (reference sequence). A second PCR of 7 to 11 cycles used a sample-barcoded 5' primer and a J-beta primer mix. A template-switch adaptor containing 12 random nucleotides labeled each cDNA molecule. From the 5' RACE reads, TCRdb called clonotypes with MiXCR, one entry per CDR3 protein. This sample carries around 1,100,000 distinct CDR3 sequences, less than 45% of them seen once, and the ten largest clones take about an eighth. Study-level findings and limits: Unsorted PBMC material precluded a definitive naive versus antigen-experienced comparison.

The rearrangement links TRBV20-1 to TRBJ2-1; the match to TRBD2 covers 16 bases. The sequence was collected from a man aged 18 to 29 in good health. The sample comprised blood. The CDR3 DNA is TGCAGTGCTACCGGGACTAGCGGGGGGGCAGCTAGTTACAATGAGCAGTTCTTC. Translated, it gives CSATGTSGGAASYNEQFF.